The sequence of this T cell receptor beta chain was determined in a study of T-cell reconstitution after alpha-beta-depleted transplantation in children. Researchers prepared the TCRbeta library using unique molecular identifiers, the study reports. A single record per CDR3 protein comes from TCRdb applying MiXCR to the PCR reads. The table records approximately 290,000 distinct CDR3 sequences, under 14% of them present only once. Germline lookup yields CDR1 WSHSY and CDR2 SAAADI. CDR3 size: 14 residues. J gave up 7 bases and V 6 bases, and 8 bases lay outside the gene matches. This clonotype was seen at least ten times.

The rearrangement links TRBV10-2 to TRBJ2-1; the match to TRBD2 covers 8 bases. The sequence came from a male patient between 2 and 10 years old who had a stem cell transplant for chronic granulomatous disease, so the T cells may come from the graft donor. The sample consisted of peripheral blood, taken 180 days after TCRalphabeta/CD19-depleted stem cell transplant. As DNA, the CDR3 is TGCGCCAGCAGGAGCGGGAGAGCCAATAATGAGCAGTTCTTC. As protein: CASRSGRANNEQFF.